This T cell receptor beta chain derives from a study of cytomegalovirus exposure and HLA in healthy donors. Study-level results: With further analysis later on, most CMV-associated TCR beta chains appeared HLA-restricted. Indistinguishability led to the exclusion of some V segments, TRBV6-2 and TRBV6-3 included.

Germline loops: CDR1 SGHRS, CDR2 YFSETQ. This CDR3 has 16 residues. V dropped 2 bases and J dropped 4; count of bases not matched to a gene: 4. The PCR contained 60 Vbeta and 13 Jbeta primers. Some clones are missing from TCRdb's copy, which holds only in-frame ones; the method was immunoSEQ multiplex PCR. The sample includes some 120,000 clones, around three quarters of them seen just once. Comments on this clone: The antigen is undetermined.

J is TRBJ2-2 and V is TRBV5-1; 11 nucleotides align to TRBD2. What was sequenced was PBMCs. This TCR was recovered from a man aged 18 to 30 in good health and CMV-seronegative. The CDR3 is CASSLLAGVGTGELFF. In DNA, the CDR3 is TGCGCCAGCAGCTTACTAGCGGGAGTAGGCACCGGGGAGCTGTTTTTT. Looking up the rest from reference TRBV5-1 and TRBJ2-2 gives the full variable domain: KAGVTQTPRYLIKTRGQQVTLSCSPISGHRSVSWYQQTPGQGLQFLFEYFSETQRNKGNFPGRFSGRQFSNSRSEMNVSTLELGDSALYLCASSLLAGVGTGELFFGEGSRLTVL.